This T cell receptor beta chain is drawn from a study of blood T cell repertoires in COVID-19. Whole-study context: The United States, Italy and Spain supplied acute and convalescent COVID-19 samples. The analysed material was cDNA or gDNA that came from T cells, B-cell-depleted T cells, or PBMCs.

The CDR3 spans 13 residues. V was trimmed by 4 bases and J by 3 bases, leaving 12 bases between them. Germline V gene lookup returns CDR1 SQVTM and CDR2 ANQGSEA. Per the original data handling: Estimation of nucleated cell counts was performed using reference gene primer amplification. Sequencing was performed with immunoSEQ multiplex PCR; in TCRdb, only in-frame clones are kept and a portion is missing. V and J calls and clone size come straight from that table; D and trimming were deduced from the DNA. Found here are roughly 180,000 clones, around 80% of them singletons; the top ten hold roughly 7.1%.

This TCR was recovered from a human donor in a cohort sampled during active COVID-19. Sequencing was done on a sample of peripheral blood. The chain has TRBV29-1 and TRBJ1-1; D not resolved. CDR3 region: CSVGTKMDTEAFF. CDR3 DNA: TGCAGCGTTGGGACTAAGATGGACACTGAAGCTTTCTTT.